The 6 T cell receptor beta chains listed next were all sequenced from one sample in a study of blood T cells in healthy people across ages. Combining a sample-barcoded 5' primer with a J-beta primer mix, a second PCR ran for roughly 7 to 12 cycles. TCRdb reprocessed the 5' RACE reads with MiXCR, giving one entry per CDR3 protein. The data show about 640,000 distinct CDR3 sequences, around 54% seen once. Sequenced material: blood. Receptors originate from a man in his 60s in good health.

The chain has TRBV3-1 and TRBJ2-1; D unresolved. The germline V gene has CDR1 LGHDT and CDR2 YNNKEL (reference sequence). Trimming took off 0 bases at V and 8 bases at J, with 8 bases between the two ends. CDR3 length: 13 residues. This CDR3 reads CASSQDRGHEQFF. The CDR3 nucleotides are TGTGCCAGCAGCCAAGACCGAGGCCATGAGCAGTTCTTC.

CDR3: CASSQDGEGTDTQYF. The CDR3 coding sequence is TGTGCCAGCAGCCAAGATGGGGAGGGAACAGATACGCAGTATTTT. The rearrangement uses TRBV4-2 and TRBJ2-3, with TRBD2 identical over 7 bases. Per germline, CDR1 LGHNA and CDR2 YNFKEQ. Trimming at V came to 0 bases and at J to 3 bases, leaving 3 bases not matched to a gene. The CDR3 has 15 amino acids.

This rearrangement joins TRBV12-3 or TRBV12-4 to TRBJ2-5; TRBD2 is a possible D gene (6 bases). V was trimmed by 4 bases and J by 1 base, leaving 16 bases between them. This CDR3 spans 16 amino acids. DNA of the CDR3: TGTGCCAGCAGTTCTAGACCAGCGGGCCTCCAAGAGACCCAGTACTTC. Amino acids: CASSSRPAGLQETQYF.

CDR3 in amino acids: CASREQGSYGYTF. CDR3 in DNA: TGTGCCAGCAGGGAACAGGGTTCCTATGGCTACACCTTC. The genes are TRBV28 and TRBJ1-2, with D perhaps TRBD1 (6 bases). The CDR3 has 13 amino acids. Germline V gene data show CDR1 as MDHEN and CDR2 as SYDVKM. V gave up 6 bases and J gave up 4 bases, with 12 bases separating them.

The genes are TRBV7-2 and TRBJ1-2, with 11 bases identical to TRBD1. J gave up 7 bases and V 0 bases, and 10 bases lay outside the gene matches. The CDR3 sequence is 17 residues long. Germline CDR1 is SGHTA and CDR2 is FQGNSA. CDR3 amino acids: CASSLAAVDRGHGGYTF. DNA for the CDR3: TGTGCCAGCAGCTTAGCCGCGGTGGACAGGGGGCATGGTGGCTACACCTTC. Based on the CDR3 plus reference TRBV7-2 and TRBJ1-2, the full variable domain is GAGVSQSPSNKVTEKGKDVELRCDPISGHTALYWYRQSLGQGLEFLIYFQGNSAPDKSGLPSDRFSAERTGGSVSTLTIQRTQQEDSAVYLCASSLAAVDRGHGGYTFGSGTRLTVV.

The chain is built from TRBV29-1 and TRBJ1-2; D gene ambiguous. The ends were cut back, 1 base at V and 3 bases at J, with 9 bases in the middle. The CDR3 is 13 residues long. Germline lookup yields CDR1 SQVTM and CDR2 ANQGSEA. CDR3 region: CSVEGWADYGYTF. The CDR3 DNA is TGCAGCGTTGAAGGATGGGCGGACTATGGCTACACCTTC.